This T cell receptor beta chain emerged from a study of blood T cell repertoires in COVID-19. Study information: The United States, Italy and Spain provided the acute and convalescent COVID-19 samples. PBMCs, B-cell-depleted T cells, or T cells provided the cDNA or gDNA that made up the material.

As processed by the authors: Reference gene primer amplification in the assay estimated nucleated cell counts. Data came from immunoSEQ multiplex PCR; TCRdb stores just in-frame clones and leaves some out. That table gives V, J and clone size, and the DNA gave D and trimming. The table includes about 370,000 clones, 90% detected once. CDR3 length equals 15 residues. V lost 3 bases and J 4 bases, leaving 15 bases between the germline ends. Germline CDR1 reads LGHNA; CDR2 reads YSLEER. This clonotype was sampled from a man aged 18 to 30 with active or convalescent COVID-19. The sequenced sample was peripheral blood. This chain links TRBV4-3 with TRBJ1-1; D is perhaps TRBD1 (6 bases). The CDR3 loop is CASSHVKGGGTEAFF. The CDR3 DNA sequence: TGCGCCAGCAGCCATGTAAAGGGGGGGGGCACTGAAGCTTTCTTT.